The next 20 T cell receptor beta chains were all read from a single sample in a study of T-cell memory formation after mild COVID-19. TCRdb reprocessed the 5' RACE reads with MiXCR, giving one entry per CDR3 protein. The data show hundreds of thousands of distinct CDR3 sequences, more than 15% seen once. The specimen sequenced was PBMCs or a T cell subset sorted from them (not recorded which). The receptors were sampled from a young man who had mild COVID-19 (a few samples of this study predate the infection). Cell type and time point are not known.

The V gene is TRBV28, the J gene TRBJ2-7; 10 positions match TRBD1. Per the germline V gene, CDR1 is MDHEN and CDR2 is SYDVKM. With V trimmed by 6 bases and J by 0 bases, 11 bases remained unmatched. This CDR3 has 17 amino acids. In DNA form, the CDR3 reads TGTGCCAGCAGGTCAGGACAGGGGGTGCCCAGCTCCTACGAGCAGTACGTC. This encodes CASRSGQGVPSSYEQYV.

This clonotype was counted between two and nine times. The chain recombines TRBV6-6 with TRBJ2-1, with D possibly TRBD1 on 6 matching bases. The CDR3 contains 13 residues. V dropped 4 bases and J dropped 5 bases, with 9 bases sitting between them. Looked up from germline, CDR1 is MNHNY and CDR2 is SVGAGI (reference sequence). CDR3 residues: CASSSDSHNEQFF. CDR3 sequence (DNA): TGTGCCAGCAGTTCGGACAGCCACAATGAGCAGTTCTTC.

The chain uses TRBV7-9 and TRBJ2-3, with 7 nucleotides matching TRBD2. After removal of 6 bases from V and 6 bases from J, the junction contained 3 bases not matched to a gene. The CDR3 has 12 residues. Germline lookup yields CDR1 SEHNR and CDR2 FQNEAQ (reference sequence). The CDR3 DNA reads TGTGCCAGCAGGGGGGGGGTGGATACGCAGTATTTT. It translates to CASRGGVDTQYF.

This clonotype was observed a handful of times. The chain has TRBV5-1 and TRBJ1-2, with D uncertain. CDR3 size: 17 residues. Trimming shortened V by 3 bases and J by 1 base, and 19 bases separated the two germline ends. From germline, CDR1 is SGHRS and CDR2 YFSETQ. The CDR3 region has the DNA TGCGCCAGCAGCTCTGGCTCATCTGGACGGAGTAACTATGGCTACACCTTC. As protein: CASSSGSSGRSNYGYTF.

The V and J genes are TRBV5-1 and TRBJ1-2; TRBD1 is a possible D gene (5 bases). The CDR3 totals 15 residues. Germline-derived CDR1 and CDR2 are SGHRS and YFSETQ. Trimming shortened V by 3 bases and J by 2 bases, and 14 bases separated the two germline ends. The CDR3 bases are TGCGCCAGCAGCTCGACCGGGACGGGGAACTATGGCTACACCTTC. Residues: CASSSTGTGNYGYTF.

The V gene is TRBV7-6, the J gene TRBJ2-5; 9 bases are shared with TRBD2. Germline CDR1 is SGHVS and CDR2 is FNYEAQ. The CDR3 is 15 amino acids. Germline trimming cut 5 bases from V and 1 base from J; bases unmatched to any gene: 5. DNA of the CDR3: TGTGCCAGCAGCGCGGGGGGGCCCCGCCAAGAGACCCAGTACTTC. Translation: CASSAGGPRQETQYF.

Written as DNA, the CDR3 is TGCGCCAGCAGCACCGACAGGGGTTGGGAGACCCAGTACTTC. Residues: CASSTDRGWETQYF. This chain links TRBV4-1 with TRBJ2-5; the match to TRBD1 covers 8 bases. The CDR3 covers 14 residues. The germline V gene encodes CDR1 MGHRA and CDR2 YSYEKL. The V gene end was trimmed by 5 bases and the J gene end by 5 bases; junction bases not matched to a gene: 7.

In this sample, this clonotype turned up a few times. J is TRBJ2-1 and V is TRBV4-1; perhaps TRBD1 as D (6 bases). Germline CDR1 is MGHRA and CDR2 is YSYEKL. There are 15 residues in the CDR3. Between the trimmed V and J ends, which lost 1 base and 5 bases, there was a span of 12 bases. The CDR3 DNA sequence: TGCGCCAGCAGCCAAGTTGGCAGGGGTAACAATGAGCAGTTCTTC. Its translation is CASSQVGRGNNEQFF.

V is TRBV7-2 and J is TRBJ2-3; possible D gene TRBD1, 6 bases. V lost 2 bases, J lost 2 bases, and 8 bases lay in between. Germline loops: CDR1 SGHTA, CDR2 FQGNSA. There are 14 residues in the CDR3. The CDR3 DNA reads as TGTGCCAGCAGCTTAAACAGGGTCACAGATACGCAGTATTTT. Protein product: CASSLNRVTDTQYF.

This rearrangement joins TRBV20-1 to TRBJ1-6, with a tentative D call TRBD1 (5 bases). There are 15 residues in the CDR3. The V gene lost 2 bases and the J gene lost 4 bases, with 12 bases spanning the gap. Germline V gene data show CDR1 as DFQATT and CDR2 as SNEGSKA (reference sequence). CDR3 amino acids: CSARSPRVYNSPLHF. The CDR3 coding sequence is TGCAGTGCTAGAAGCCCCAGGGTGTATAATTCACCCCTCCACTTT.

This clonotype occurred a few times. This chain connects TRBV6-5 to TRBJ2-7; D might be TRBD1 (6 bases). Germline assignment: CDR1 MNHEY and CDR2 SVGAGI. This CDR3 has 13 residues. V lost 0 bases and J 3 bases, leaving 6 bases between the germline ends. CDR3 protein: CASSYSQGYEQYF. CDR3 nucleotide sequence: TGTGCCAGCAGTTACTCACAGGGCTACGAGCAGTACTTC.

This clonotype came up a few times. The V call is TRBV6-6, the J call TRBJ2-5; D gene uncertain. With 2 bases removed from V and 4 bases from J, the gap between germline ends came to 11 bases. The CDR3 runs 14 residues. Germline-derived CDR1 and CDR2 are MNHNY and SVGAGI (reference sequence). The chain's CDR3 is CASSYLRFGETQYF. The CDR3 DNA reads as TGTGCCAGCAGTTACCTGAGGTTTGGAGAGACCCAGTACTTC.

This clonotype was counted many times. This rearrangement joins TRBV5-1 to TRBJ2-7; TRBD1 is a possible D gene (6 bases). This CDR3 contains 13 residues. CDR1 SGHRS and CDR2 YFSETQ come from the germline V gene. Trimming removed 2 bases at V and 5 bases at J, with 11 bases between. The CDR3 sequence: CASSFSGENEQYV. CDR3 nucleotides: TGCGCCAGCAGCTTCTCAGGGGAGAACGAGCAGTACGTC.

In the case of this clonotype: A read error may produce the germline difference seen at one junction end. This chain joins TRBV11-2 and TRBJ2-2, with TRBD2 matching 8 bases. The CDR3 contains 17 residues. CDR1 is SGHAT, CDR2 FQNNGV, per germline. This chain's CDR3 is CASRPVGGGRSTGDLFF. The CDR3, as DNA: TGTGCCAGCAGACCAGTGGGCGGGGGGCGCAGCACCGGGGATCTGTTTTTT.

The chain recombines TRBV5-1 with TRBJ2-7; the D gene is possibly TRBD1 (6 bases). Trimming cost V 2 bases and J 0 bases, with 15 bases left between them. The CDR3 covers 16 residues. In germline, CDR1 is SGHRS, CDR2 YFSETQ. The chain's CDR3 is CASSLMGADNSYEQYF. As DNA, the CDR3 is TGCGCCAGCAGCTTAATGGGGGCAGACAACTCCTACGAGCAGTACTTC.

The chain recombines TRBV5-1 with TRBJ1-5; unclear D gene. The CDR3 is made up of 15 amino acids. Trimming pared 4 bases from V and 4 bases from J, leaving 15 bases between. Germline CDR1 SGHRS, CDR2 YFSETQ. CDR3 bases: TGCGCCAGCAGCCTAGGGCACGGAGGTAATCAGCCCCAGCATTTT. Translating it yields CASSLGHGGNQPQHF.

This clonotype was seen a handful of times. The J gene is TRBJ2-5, the V gene TRBV12-3 or TRBV12-4; 7 nucleotides match TRBD1. The V gene end was trimmed by 10 bases and the J gene end by 3 bases; junction bases not matched to a gene: 11. This CDR3 has 14 residues. In DNA, the CDR3 is TGTGCCACTGAACTACAGGGGTCGGAAGAGACCCAGTACTTC. This encodes CATELQGSEETQYF.

The table lists this clonotype with many counts. This chain links TRBV5-1 with TRBJ2-5; D not resolved. V was shortened by 1 base and J by 2 bases, with 6 bases between the two germline ends. The length of the CDR3 is 13 residues. Per the germline V gene, CDR1 is SGHRS and CDR2 is YFSETQ. Written as DNA, the CDR3 is TGCGCCAGCAGCTTGCCCGGACAAGAGACCCAGTACTTC. The encoded protein is CASSLPGQETQYF.

The sample holds many counts of this clonotype. The chain carries TRBV12-3 or TRBV12-4 and TRBJ1-2; D gene uncertain. Trimming took 5 bases from V and 2 from J, leaving 9 bases between them. CDR3 length: 13 amino acids. This chain's CDR3 is CASSPQPNYGYTF. The CDR3 DNA is TGTGCCAGCAGTCCCCAGCCCAACTATGGCTACACCTTC.

This clonotype was seen a few times. The rearrangement joins TRBV18 to TRBJ1-4; possible D gene TRBD1, 5 bases. Trimming removed 6 bases from V and 8 bases from J, with 13 bases in between. CDR3 length: 13 amino acids. Germline CDR1 is KGHSH and CDR2 is LQKENI. The CDR3 DNA reads as TGTGCCAGCTCCGCCGGGACGCAGGAAAAACTGTTTTTT. This sequence encodes CASSAGTQEKLFF.